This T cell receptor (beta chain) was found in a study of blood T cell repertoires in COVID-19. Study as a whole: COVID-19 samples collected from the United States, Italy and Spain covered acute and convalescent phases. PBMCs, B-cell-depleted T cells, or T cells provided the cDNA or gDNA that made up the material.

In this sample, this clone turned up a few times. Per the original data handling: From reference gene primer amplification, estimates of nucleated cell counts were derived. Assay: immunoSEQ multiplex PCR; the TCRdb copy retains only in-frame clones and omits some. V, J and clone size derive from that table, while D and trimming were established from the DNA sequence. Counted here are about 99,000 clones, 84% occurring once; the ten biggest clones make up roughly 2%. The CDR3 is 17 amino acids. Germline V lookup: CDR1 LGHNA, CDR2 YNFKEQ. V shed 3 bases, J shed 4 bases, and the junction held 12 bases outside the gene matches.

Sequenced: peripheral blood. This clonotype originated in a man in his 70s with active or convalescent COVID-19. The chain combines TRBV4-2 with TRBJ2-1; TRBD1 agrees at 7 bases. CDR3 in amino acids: CASSQYSGTAGYNEQFF. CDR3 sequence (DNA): TGTGCCAGCAGCCAGTATTCCGGGACAGCAGGTTACAATGAGCAGTTCTTC.